Listed here are 27 T cell receptor beta chains from one sample, sequenced in a study of radiotherapy plus CTLA-4 blockade in lung cancer. Some clones are missing from TCRdb's copy, which holds only in-frame ones; the method was immunoSEQ multiplex PCR. The repertoire consists of 50,000 or so clones, with 60% to 80% occurring once and the leading ten covering 11%. The sequenced sample was peripheral blood, obtained from a patient treated with radiotherapy plus ipilimumab. The receptor set was obtained from a human donor with non-small cell lung cancer who had stable disease on radiotherapy plus ipilimumab.

The V gene is TRBV5-5, the J gene TRBJ2-6, with no clear D. The V end was cut by 0 bases, the J end by 0 bases, with 7 bases between. Germline-derived CDR1 and CDR2 are SGHKS and YYEKEE (reference sequence). This CDR3 is built from 16 residues. The CDR3 protein is CASSLVAASGANVLTF. Written as DNA, the CDR3 is TGTGCCAGCAGCTTGGTGGCAGCCTCTGGGGCCAACGTCCTGACTTTC.

V is TRBV7-2 and J is TRBJ1-6; perhaps TRBD1 as D (5 bases). This CDR3 is built from 14 residues. Germline lookup yields CDR1 SGHTA and CDR2 FQGNSA. V was shortened by 6 bases and J by 9 bases, with 15 bases between the two germline ends. This CDR3 is CASRAGGSGSPLHF. The CDR3 nucleotides are TGTGCCAGCAGGGCGGGGGGAAGTGGTTCACCCCTCCACTTT.

This sequence joins TRBV27 and TRBJ1-2; 7 bases match TRBD1. V dropped 6 bases and J dropped 5; count of bases not matched to a gene: 21. This CDR3 has 18 amino acids. Germline V gene data show CDR1 as MNHEY and CDR2 as SMNVEV (reference sequence). The CDR3 DNA reads TGTGCCAGCAGCTCAAAGCCACCTAGGGGGCTGTTGAAATATGGCTACACCTTC. Translation: CASSSKPPRGLLKYGYTF.

This clone occurred once. The chain recombines TRBV5-4 with TRBJ1-1, with 7 nucleotides matching TRBD1. The CDR3 extends over 12 amino acids. Germline CDR1 reads SGHNT; CDR2 reads YYREEE (reference sequence). V dropped 0 bases and J dropped 11; count of bases not matched to a gene: 4. CDR3 in DNA: TGTGCCAGCAGCTTGGAGACAGGGAAGGCTTTCTTT. It specifies CASSLETGKAFF.

V usage is TRBV9 and J usage is TRBJ2-1, with 8 nucleotides matching TRBD1. The V gene's germline CDR1 is SGDLS and CDR2 YYNGEE. With 0 bases clipped from V and 5 bases from J, the junction kept 4 bases outside the gene matches. CDR3 length: 15 amino acids. CDR3 sequence (DNA): TGTGCCAGCAGCGTAGCAGGGGGCGCAAACAATGAGCAGTTCTTC. This translates into CASSVAGGANNEQFF.

This clone was seen only once. The chain recombines TRBV15 with TRBJ1-5, with 7 bases matching TRBD1. Germline assignment: CDR1 LNHNV and CDR2 YYDKDF (reference sequence). V trimming: 6 bases; J trimming: 4 bases; junction bases outside the gene matches: 3. This CDR3 is built from 13 residues. The CDR3 nucleotides are TGTGCCACCAGGTTGACAGGGAATCAGCCCCAGCATTTT. Encoded protein: CATRLTGNQPQHF.

The chain links TRBV19 to TRBJ1-1, with D possibly matching TRBD1 (5 bases). This CDR3 comprises 15 residues. The germline V and J ends were trimmed by 2 bases and 6 bases, with 16 bases remaining between them. In germline, CDR1 is LNHDA, CDR2 SQIVND (reference sequence). The CDR3 spells CASSIWAGRVAEAFF. CDR3 in DNA: TGTGCCAGTAGTATATGGGCAGGGAGGGTGGCTGAAGCTTTCTTT.

The V and J genes are TRBV5-4 and TRBJ2-5, with D possibly being TRBD1 (5 bases). V lost 7 bases and J 5 bases, leaving 12 bases between the germline ends. Germline CDR1 SGHNT, CDR2 YYREEE (reference sequence). The length of the CDR3 is 12 residues. The CDR3 nucleotides read TGTGCCAGCTCGCTAGGGGTTGAGACCCAGTACTTC. Its translation: CASSLGVETQYF.

The chain joins TRBV5-6 to TRBJ2-7; the D is unclear. CDR1 SGHDT and CDR2 YYEEEE come from the germline V gene. The CDR3 contains 13 residues. V lost 6 bases to trimming and J lost 0 bases, with 10 bases between them. CDR3 protein: CASNRQSSYEQYF. CDR3 sequence (DNA): TGTGCCAGCAACCGGCAGTCCTCCTACGAGCAGTACTTC.

The chain links TRBV7-9 to TRBJ1-1, with 9 bases matching TRBD1. Germline V gene data show CDR1 as SEHNR and CDR2 as FQNEAQ (reference sequence). V trimming: 8 bases; J trimming: 4 bases; junction bases outside the gene matches: 5. The CDR3 totals 13 residues. The CDR3 DNA is TGTGCCAGCGAGGGACAGGGAAGCACTGAAGCTTTCTTT. Amino acids: CASEGQGSTEAFF.

The chain uses TRBV4-3 and TRBJ2-3, with a possible D match to TRBD2 (7 bases). The CDR3 contains 18 residues. Germline loops: CDR1 LGHNA, CDR2 YSLEER. The V end lost 0 bases, the J end lost 0 bases, and 16 bases lay between the germline ends. In nucleotides, the CDR3 is TGCGCCAGCAGCCAAGATATTAGGGGGGGGATAAGCACAGATACGCAGTATTTT. This gives the protein CASSQDIRGGISTDTQYF.

CDR3 residues: CASSIVRLLAGGELFF. For the CDR3, the DNA is TGTGCCAGTAGTATAGTGAGACTCTTAGCGGGCGGGGAGCTGTTTTTT. The chain couples TRBV19 to TRBJ2-2; 7 nucleotides line up with TRBD2. The CDR3 covers 16 residues. Looked up from germline, CDR1 is LNHDA and CDR2 is SQIVND (reference sequence). J gave up 7 bases and V 1 base, and 9 bases lay outside the gene matches.

This chain links TRBV11-2 with TRBJ1-1; D is unresolved. The V gene lost 2 bases and the J gene lost 0 bases, with 7 bases spanning the gap. Germline CDR1 reads SGHAT; CDR2 reads FQNNGV. CDR3 length equals 14 residues. The CDR3 coding sequence is TGTGCCAGCAGCTTAAATAGACTGAACACTGAAGCTTTCTTT. Protein: CASSLNRLNTEAFF.

The chain carries TRBV30 and TRBJ1-2; TRBD1 is a possible D gene (5 bases). CDR3 length: 12 residues. Germline V gives CDR1 GTSNPN, CDR2 SVGIG (reference sequence). V lost 0 bases and J 7 bases, leaving 9 bases between the germline ends. The chain's CDR3 is CAWSVTGAGYTF. The CDR3 coding sequence is TGTGCCTGGAGTGTAACCGGGGCTGGCTACACCTTC.

This clone was counted between two and nine times. The V and J genes are TRBV6-5 and TRBJ1-1; 7 nucleotides agree with TRBD1. The length of the CDR3 is 14 residues. J lost 1 base, V lost 7 bases, and 6 bases had no gene match. Germline CDR1 reads MNHEY; CDR2 reads SVGAGI. The CDR3 coding sequence is TGTGCCAGCAACTCGGGACAGAGGAACACTGAAGCTTTCTTT. It yields the protein CASNSGQRNTEAFF.

This rearrangement joins TRBV19 to TRBJ2-3; 8 positions agree with TRBD2. The CDR3 runs to 13 residues. After removal of 4 bases from V and 4 bases from J, the junction contained 1 base not matched to a gene. Germline loops: CDR1 LNHDA, CDR2 SQIVND (reference sequence). DNA of the CDR3: TGTGCCAGTAGTAAGGGACTAGCAGATACGCAGTATTTT. It yields the protein CASSKGLADTQYF.

This clone was counted between two and nine times. The chain has TRBV19 and TRBJ1-2; 11 bases line up with TRBD1. V was clipped by 5 bases and J by 7 bases; unmatched bases: 6. The CDR3 totals 14 residues. The germline V gene encodes CDR1 LNHDA and CDR2 SQIVND (reference sequence). The CDR3 nucleotides are TGTGCCAGTAGTGTAAGGACAGGGGGCTCTGGCTACACCTTC. Translation gives CASSVRTGGSGYTF.

The table lists this clone with a few counts. The rearrangement links TRBV9 to TRBJ1-1; 8 bases are a match to TRBD1. Germline V CDR1 and CDR2: SGDLS, YYNGEE. The J segment lost 0 bases and the V segment lost 4 bases, leaving 14 bases of the junction unmatched. The CDR3 loop spans 18 amino acids. The CDR3 is CASSQDWQGAYMNTEAFF. The CDR3, as DNA: TGTGCCAGCAGCCAAGATTGGCAGGGGGCTTACATGAACACTGAAGCTTTCTTT.

This chain links TRBV6-1 with TRBJ1-2; TRBD1 matches 10 bases. Losses at the gene ends were 7 bases for V and 2 bases for J; bases not matched to a gene: 4. Germline V gives CDR1 MNHNS, CDR2 SASEGT. This CDR3 contains 14 residues. CDR3 loop: CASTEGQGNYGYTF. The CDR3 bases are TGTGCCAGCACAGAGGGACAGGGGAACTATGGCTACACCTTC.

The rearrangement links TRBV5-6 to TRBJ1-2; the D gene is possibly TRBD1 (6 bases). Germline CDR1 is SGHDT and CDR2 is YYEEEE. The germline V and J ends were trimmed by 3 bases and 7 bases, with 16 bases remaining between them. The CDR3 totals 14 residues. The CDR3 DNA reads TGTGCCAGCAGCTCGCTCAACAGGGTTGGTGGCTACACCTTC. Protein: CASSSLNRVGGYTF.

Only a few counts were recorded for this clone. This chain connects TRBV7-8 to TRBJ2-2; 8 nucleotides match TRBD1. V shed 1 base and J 2 bases; nucleotides not matched to a gene: 6. Per the germline V gene, CDR1 is SGHVS and CDR2 is FQNEAQ. The CDR3 has 17 residues. The CDR3 DNA sequence: TGTGCCAGCAGCTTAGAGGACAGGGTAATAAACACCGGGGAGCTGTTTTTT. This sequence encodes CASSLEDRVINTGELFF.

The chain joins TRBV5-1 to TRBJ1-2, with 9 positions matching TRBD1. There are 15 residues in the CDR3. Germline loops: CDR1 SGHRS, CDR2 YFSETQ. The ends lost 4 bases at V and 4 bases at J; junction bases unmatched: 8. CDR3 DNA sequence: TGCGCCAGCAGCCAACACAGGGGGCCTGGCTATGGCTACACCTTC. Translation gives CASSQHRGPGYGYTF.

The chain is built from TRBV30 and TRBJ2-3, with 9 nucleotides matching TRBD1. Trimming took 0 bases from V and 3 from J; bases not matched to a gene: 7. Germline V lookup: CDR1 GTSNPN, CDR2 SVGIG (reference sequence). The CDR3 runs 16 residues. CDR3: CAWSVGTGGATDTQYF. The CDR3 coding sequence is TGTGCCTGGAGTGTAGGAACAGGGGGCGCGACAGATACGCAGTATTTT.

This clone was detected a few times. This rearrangement joins TRBV6-6 to TRBJ2-7; tentative D call: TRBD1 (5 bases). V gave up 8 bases and J gave up 3 bases, with 8 bases separating them. Looked up from germline, CDR1 is MNHNY and CDR2 is SVGAGI (reference sequence). The length of the CDR3 is 11 residues. In DNA form, the CDR3 reads TGTGCCAGCCAGGGCAACTACGAGCAGTACTTC. This translates into CASQGNYEQYF.

This clone was observed a handful of times. V and J are TRBV15 and TRBJ1-4, with D uncertain. Germline V gene sequence: CDR1 LNHNV, CDR2 YYDKDF (reference sequence). The CDR3 contains 11 residues. Deletions cut 9 bases from V and 7 bases from J, with 9 bases between. The CDR3 region has the DNA TGTGCCACTGGACTGGGTGAAAAACTGTTTTTT. It translates to CATGLGEKLFF.

The V call is TRBV11-3, the J call TRBJ1-4; D is perhaps TRBD1 (6 bases). The CDR3 loop spans 14 amino acids. Germline assignment: CDR1 SGHNT and CDR2 YENEEA. V lost 5 bases and J 5 bases, leaving 12 bases between the germline ends. CDR3 sequence: CASSLGAGNEKLFF. For the CDR3, the DNA is TGTGCCAGCAGCCTGGGGGCAGGGAATGAAAAACTGTTTTTT.

This clone has only a few counts. The rearrangement links TRBV10-3 to TRBJ2-1; a possible D gene is TRBD2 (6 bases). This CDR3 is 13 amino acids long. Germline loops: CDR1 ENHRY, CDR2 SYGVKD. Trimming took off 0 bases at V and 7 bases at J, with 7 bases between the two ends. CDR3 DNA sequence: TGTGCCATCAGTGAGTCGGAGGGGAATGAGCAGTTCTTC. Its translation is CAISESEGNEQFF.